The 2 T cell receptor beta chains below were found in one sample sequenced in a study of lymphopenia after photon versus proton radiotherapy. Using immunoSEQ multiplex PCR, the repertoire was profiled, and TCRdb retains in-frame clones only, with some absent. In the table there are about 24,000 clones, less than 85% of which are singletons. Material: peripheral blood, obtained from a patient treated with photon-based radiotherapy. The receptor source for this set is a man aged 55-75 years with pancreatic cancer.

This clone has just a few counts. The V gene is TRBV19, the J gene TRBJ1-3, with a possible D match to TRBD1 (5 bases). This CDR3 region has 17 residues. Germline CDR1 and CDR2: LNHDA and SQIVND (reference sequence). V lost 7 bases and J lost 0, with 19 bases in between. In DNA, the CDR3 is TGTGCCAGTATTACGTGGGGCATCCCCAACTCTGGAAACACCATATATTTT. Its translation: CASITWGIPNSGNTIYF.

The gene calls are TRBV7-2 and TRBJ2-7, with TRBD1 identical over 8 bases. This CDR3 contains 13 residues. Germline V gives CDR1 SGHTA, CDR2 FQGNSA. V trimming: 5 bases; J trimming: 3 bases; junction bases outside the gene matches: 3. CDR3: CASSKGQDYEQYF. CDR3 DNA: TGTGCCAGCAGCAAGGGACAGGACTACGAGCAGTACTTC.